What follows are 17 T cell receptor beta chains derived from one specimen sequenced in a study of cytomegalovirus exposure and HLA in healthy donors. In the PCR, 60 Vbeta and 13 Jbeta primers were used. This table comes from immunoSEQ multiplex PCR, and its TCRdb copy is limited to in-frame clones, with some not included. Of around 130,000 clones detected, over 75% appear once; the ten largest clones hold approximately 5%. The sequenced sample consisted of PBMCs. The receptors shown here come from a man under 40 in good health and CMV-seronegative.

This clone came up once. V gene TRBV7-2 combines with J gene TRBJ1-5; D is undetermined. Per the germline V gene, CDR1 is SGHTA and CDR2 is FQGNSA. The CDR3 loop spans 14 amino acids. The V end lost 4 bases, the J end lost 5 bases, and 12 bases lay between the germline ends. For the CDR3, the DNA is TGTGCCAGCAGCTCCCGGGTGGCCCATCAGCCCCAGCATTTT. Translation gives CASSSRVAHQPQHF.

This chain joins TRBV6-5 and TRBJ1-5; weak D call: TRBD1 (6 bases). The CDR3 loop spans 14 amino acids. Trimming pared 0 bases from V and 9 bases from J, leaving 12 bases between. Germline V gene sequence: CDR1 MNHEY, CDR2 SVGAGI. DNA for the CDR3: TGTGCCAGCAGTTACTCGGGACAAACTCGGCCCCAGCATTTT. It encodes CASSYSGQTRPQHF.

CDR3 in amino acids: CATRLAIVDNEQFF. The CDR3 bases are TGTGCCACCCGACTAGCGATAGTGGACAATGAGCAGTTCTTC. V usage is TRBV2 and J usage is TRBJ2-1; 8 bases match TRBD2. The J segment lost 5 bases and the V segment lost 10 bases, leaving 10 bases of the junction unmatched. CDR1 is SNHLY, CDR2 FYNNEI, per germline. The CDR3 length is 14 residues.

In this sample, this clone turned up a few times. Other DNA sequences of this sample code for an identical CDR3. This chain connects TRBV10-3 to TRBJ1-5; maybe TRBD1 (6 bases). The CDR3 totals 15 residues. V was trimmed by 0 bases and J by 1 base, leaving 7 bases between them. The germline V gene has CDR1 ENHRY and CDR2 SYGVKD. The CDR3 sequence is CAISESQGSNQPQHF. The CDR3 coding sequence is TGTGCCATCAGTGAGTCCCAGGGGAGCAATCAGCCCCAGCATTTT.

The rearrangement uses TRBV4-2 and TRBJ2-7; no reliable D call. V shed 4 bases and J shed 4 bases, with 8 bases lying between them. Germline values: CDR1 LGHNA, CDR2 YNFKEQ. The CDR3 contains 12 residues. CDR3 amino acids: CASSPNTYEQYF. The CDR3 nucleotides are TGTGCCAGCAGCCCTAATACTTACGAGCAGTACTTC.

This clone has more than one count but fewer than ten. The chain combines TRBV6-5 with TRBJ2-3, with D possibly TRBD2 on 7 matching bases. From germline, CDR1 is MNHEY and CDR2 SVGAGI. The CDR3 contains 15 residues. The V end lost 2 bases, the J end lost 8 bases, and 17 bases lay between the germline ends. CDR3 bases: TGTGCCAGCAGTTACACTCGAGGGGGGGGATCTACGCAGTATTTT. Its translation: CASSYTRGGGSTQYF.

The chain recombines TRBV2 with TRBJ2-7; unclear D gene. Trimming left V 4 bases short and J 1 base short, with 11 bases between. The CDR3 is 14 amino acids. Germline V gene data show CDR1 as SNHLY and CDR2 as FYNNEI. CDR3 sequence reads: CASSGAGWSYEQYF. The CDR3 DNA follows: TGTGCCAGCAGTGGGGCAGGCTGGTCCTACGAGCAGTACTTC.

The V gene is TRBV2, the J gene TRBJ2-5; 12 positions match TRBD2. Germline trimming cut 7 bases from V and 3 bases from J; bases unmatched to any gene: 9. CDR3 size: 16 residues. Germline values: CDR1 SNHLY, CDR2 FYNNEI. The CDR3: CASTPSGGALKETQYF. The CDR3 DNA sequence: TGTGCCAGCACGCCTAGCGGGGGGGCCCTGAAAGAGACCCAGTACTTC.

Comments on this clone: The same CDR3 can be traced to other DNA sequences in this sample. The CDR3 spells CASSSTGYGYTF. The DNA for the CDR3 is TGTGCCAGCAGTTCCACAGGGTATGGCTACACCTTC. The V call is TRBV28, the J call TRBJ1-2, with a weak D call TRBD1 (6 bases). This CDR3 contains 12 residues. In germline, CDR1 is MDHEN, CDR2 SYDVKM. Trimming left V 4 bases short and J 5 bases short, with 8 bases between.

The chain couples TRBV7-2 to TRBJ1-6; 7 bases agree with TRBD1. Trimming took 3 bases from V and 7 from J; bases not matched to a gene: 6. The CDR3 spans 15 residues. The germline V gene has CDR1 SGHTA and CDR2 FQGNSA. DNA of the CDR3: TGTGCCAGCAGCTTCCAGGGGGAATTAAATTCACCCCTCCACTTT. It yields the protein CASSFQGELNSPLHF.

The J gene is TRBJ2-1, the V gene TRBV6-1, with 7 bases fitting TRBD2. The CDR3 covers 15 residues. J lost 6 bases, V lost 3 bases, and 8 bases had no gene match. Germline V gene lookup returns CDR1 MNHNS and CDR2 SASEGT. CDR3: CASSETSTPFNEQFF. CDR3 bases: TGTGCCAGCAGTGAGACTAGCACCCCCTTCAATGAGCAGTTCTTC.

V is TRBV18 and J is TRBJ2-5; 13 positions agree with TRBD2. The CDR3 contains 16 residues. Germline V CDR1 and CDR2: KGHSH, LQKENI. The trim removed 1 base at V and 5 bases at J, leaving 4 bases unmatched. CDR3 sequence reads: CASSPRRLAGGETQYF. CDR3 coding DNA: TGTGCCAGCTCACCACGACGACTAGCGGGGGGTGAGACCCAGTACTTC.

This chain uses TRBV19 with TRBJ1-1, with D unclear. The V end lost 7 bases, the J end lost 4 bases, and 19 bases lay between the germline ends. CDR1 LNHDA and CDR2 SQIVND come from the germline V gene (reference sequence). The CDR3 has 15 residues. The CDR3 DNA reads TGTGCCAGTACCCTCGCGGGTTTATTGTTCACTGAAGCTTTCTTT. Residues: CASTLAGLLFTEAFF.

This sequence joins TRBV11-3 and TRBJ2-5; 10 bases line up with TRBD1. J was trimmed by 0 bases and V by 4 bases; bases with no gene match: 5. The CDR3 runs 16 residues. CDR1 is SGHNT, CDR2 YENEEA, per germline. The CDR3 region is CASSSGTGADQETQYF. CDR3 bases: TGTGCCAGCAGCTCCGGGACAGGGGCCGACCAAGAGACCCAGTACTTC.

The CDR3 sequence is CASSPTGAGELEQYF. The DNA for the CDR3 is TGTGCCAGCAGTCCCACGGGAGCGGGAGAATTAGAGCAGTACTTC. The chain employs TRBV27 and TRBJ2-7; TRBD2 matches at 8 bases. Germline trimming cut 5 bases from V and 7 bases from J; bases unmatched to any gene: 13. Germline CDR1 reads MNHEY; CDR2 reads SMNVEV (reference sequence). This CDR3 spans 15 amino acids.

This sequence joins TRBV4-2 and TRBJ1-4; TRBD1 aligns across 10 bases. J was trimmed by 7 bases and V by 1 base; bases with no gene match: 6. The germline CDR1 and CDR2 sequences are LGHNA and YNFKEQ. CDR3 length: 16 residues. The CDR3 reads CASSQAGQGGLEKLFF. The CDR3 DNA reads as TGTGCCAGCAGCCAAGCCGGACAGGGGGGCCTTGAAAAACTGTTTTTT.

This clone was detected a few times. CDR3 nucleotide sequence: TGCGCCAGCAGCTTGTCTCCTAGCAATCAGCCCCAGCATTTT. This codes for CASSLSPSNQPQHF. The genes are TRBV5-1 and TRBJ1-5; D not resolved. This CDR3 spans 14 amino acids. Germline values: CDR1 SGHRS, CDR2 YFSETQ. Deletions cut 1 base from V and 0 bases from J, with 5 bases between.